This T cell receptor (beta chain) was observed in a study of OX40 agonist ivuxolimab in advanced cancers. Assay: immunoSEQ multiplex PCR; the TCRdb copy retains only in-frame clones and omits some. The sample contains roughly 75,000 clones, around 87% of which appear only once. Trimming at V came to 4 bases and at J to 1 base, leaving 3 bases not matched to a gene. The germline V gene encodes CDR1 MNHNS and CDR2 SASEGT. CDR3 size: 15 residues. Sequencing used CD4+ or CD8+ T cells sorted from blood, obtained in a trial of the OX40 agonist ivuxolimab. This TCR was recovered from an adult with an advanced solid tumor such as melanoma, head and neck, liver or kidney cancer. This rearrangement joins TRBV6-1 to TRBJ2-7, with TRBD2 identical over 11 bases. This CDR3 reads CASSGLAGGSYEQYF. Here the CDR3 DNA reads TGTGCCAGCAGTGGGCTAGCGGGGGGTTCCTACGAGCAGTACTTC.